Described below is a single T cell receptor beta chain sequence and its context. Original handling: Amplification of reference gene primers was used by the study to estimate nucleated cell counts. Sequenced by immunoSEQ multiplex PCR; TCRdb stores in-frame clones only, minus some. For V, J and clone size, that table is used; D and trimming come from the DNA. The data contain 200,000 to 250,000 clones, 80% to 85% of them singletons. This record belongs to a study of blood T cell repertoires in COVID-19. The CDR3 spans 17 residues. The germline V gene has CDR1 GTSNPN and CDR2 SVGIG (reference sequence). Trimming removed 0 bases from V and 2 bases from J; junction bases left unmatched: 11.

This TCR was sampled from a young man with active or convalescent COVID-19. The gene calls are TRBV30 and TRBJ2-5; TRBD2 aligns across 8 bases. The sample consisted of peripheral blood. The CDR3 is CAWSVHGAGGGQETQYF. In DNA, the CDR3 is TGTGCCTGGAGTGTACATGGGGCGGGAGGTGGGCAAGAGACCCAGTACTTC. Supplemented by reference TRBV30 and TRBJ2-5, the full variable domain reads SQTIHQWPATLVQPVGSPLSLECTVEGTSNPNLYWYRQAAGRGLQLLFYSVGIGQISSEVPQNLSASRPQDRQFILSSKKLLLSDSGFYLCAWSVHGAGGGQETQYFGPGTRLLVL.